One sample yielded the 30 T cell receptor beta chains listed below, sequenced in a study of T-cell memory formation after mild COVID-19. TCRdb re-analysed the 5' RACE reads in MiXCR, keeping a single row per CDR3 protein. The sample lists about 290,000 distinct CDR3 sequences, around 15% occurring once. Sequencing used PBMCs or a T cell subset sorted from them (not recorded which). The receptor set was obtained from a man younger than 30 who had mild COVID-19 (a few samples of this study predate the infection). Cell type and time point are not known.

This clonotype was seen only a few times. The genes are TRBV6-2 or TRBV6-3 and TRBJ2-3, with TRBD1 identical over 8 bases. The CDR3 loop spans 14 amino acids. Germline CDR1 MNHEY, CDR2 SVGEGT. With V trimmed by 0 bases and J by 15 bases, 11 bases remained unmatched. The CDR3 is CASSYSSNRGSCYF. DNA of the CDR3: TGTGCCAGCAGTTACTCCTCCAACAGGGGGTCGTGCTATTTT.

The chain is built from TRBV5-1 and TRBJ2-6; no definite D call. Germline loops: CDR1 SGHRS, CDR2 YFSETQ. V gave up 0 bases and J gave up 0 bases, with 4 bases separating them. CDR3 length equals 15 residues. CDR3 residues: CASSLGPSGANVLTF. The CDR3 coding sequence is TGCGCCAGCAGCTTGGGACCCTCTGGGGCCAACGTCCTGACTTTC.

The chain carries TRBV19 and TRBJ1-1; D is ambiguous. Germline lookup yields CDR1 LNHDA and CDR2 SQIVND (reference sequence). This CDR3 spans 12 amino acids. The V end lost 6 bases, the J end lost 6 bases, and 11 bases lay between the germline ends. DNA for the CDR3: TGTGCCAGTAGGGTCGGAGTCTCTGAAGCTTTCTTT. Translation gives CASRVGVSEAFF.

V is TRBV4-1 and J is TRBJ2-1; 7 bases are shared with TRBD1. Trimming cost V 3 bases and J 10 bases; bases outside gene matches: 9. Germline CDR1 reads MGHRA; CDR2 reads YSYEKL. The CDR3 runs to 14 residues. The CDR3 nucleotides are TGCGCCAGCAGCCACCGGGACAGCCTTGGGGAGCAGTTCTTC. Translating gives CASSHRDSLGEQFF.

This clonotype appeared a few times. The genes are TRBV20-1 and TRBJ2-7; D call uncertain. CDR1 and CDR2 from the germline V gene are DFQATT and SNEGSKA (reference sequence). The CDR3 is made up of 14 amino acids. V lost 0 bases and J lost 2, with 11 bases in between. The DNA for the CDR3 is TGCAGTGCTAGAGACCCCGGCGGAGCCTACGAGCAGTACTTC. It codes for CSARDPGGAYEQYF.

This clonotype was recorded a few times. The chain combines TRBV7-9 with TRBJ1-1; weak D call: TRBD1 (5 bases). The CDR3 runs to 12 residues. The V gene lost 8 bases and the J gene lost 6 bases, with 13 bases spanning the gap. Germline CDR1 SEHNR, CDR2 FQNEAQ (reference sequence). CDR3: CASGGKIAEAFF. The CDR3 DNA is TGTGCCAGCGGGGGTAAGATTGCTGAAGCTTTCTTT.

This clonotype showed up just a few times. The J gene is TRBJ1-1, the V gene TRBV5-1; D is possibly TRBD1 (5 bases). CDR3 length equals 14 residues. Trimming took 1 base from V and 3 from J, leaving 10 bases between them. CDR1 and CDR2 from the germline V gene are SGHRS and YFSETQ. The CDR3 region has the DNA TGCGCCAGCAGCTTGCCGGGGGGAGACACTGAAGCTTTCTTT. It encodes CASSLPGGDTEAFF. Filled out from reference TRBV5-1 and TRBJ1-1, the complete variable domain reads KAGVTQTPRYLIKTRGQQVTLSCSPISGHRSVSWYQQTPGQGLQFLFEYFSETQRNKGNFPGRFSGRQFSNSRSEMNVSTLELGDSALYLCASSLPGGDTEAFFGQGTRLTVV.

The chain joins TRBV6-5 to TRBJ2-1; D might be TRBD1 or TRBD2, each matching 5 bases. The germline V and J ends were trimmed by 6 bases and 7 bases, with 16 bases remaining between them. Germline CDR1 MNHEY, CDR2 SVGAGI. The CDR3 is made up of 14 amino acids. CDR3 DNA: TGTGCCAGCAGACCACCCGGGGCGAGGAATGAGCAGTTCTTC. Its translation is CASRPPGARNEQFF.

In its sample, this clonotype was seen a few times. One end of the junction does not line up with germline, which may come from a read error. The chain couples TRBV30 to TRBJ1-1, with D hard to call. This CDR3 contains 11 residues. The V gene's germline CDR1 is GTSNPN and CDR2 SVGIG (reference sequence). In DNA, the CDR3 is TGTGCCTGGAGTGCTATTCCCGCCCTCCGGTTT. Protein: CAWSAIPALRF.

Written as DNA, the CDR3 is TGTGCCAGCAGCCCGCGCCCACAGGGGGATGGCTACACCTTC. It translates to CASSPRPQGDGYTF. V usage is TRBV7-9 and J usage is TRBJ1-2, with TRBD1 matching over 8 bases. Germline V gives CDR1 SEHNR, CDR2 FQNEAQ (reference sequence). J lost 6 bases, V lost 5 bases, and 8 bases had no gene match. This CDR3 comprises 14 residues.

This chain connects TRBV6-4 to TRBJ1-4, with 8 nucleotides matching TRBD1. In germline, CDR1 is MRHNA, CDR2 SNTAGT. The V segment lost 1 base and the J segment 0 bases; nucleotides outside the gene matches: 4. This CDR3 has 17 amino acids. In DNA form, the CDR3 reads TGTGCCAGCAGTGACTGGGACAGGCGGCCAACTAATGAAAAACTGTTTTTT. Amino acid sequence: CASSDWDRRPTNEKLFF.

The chain couples TRBV12-2 to TRBJ1-2; TRBD1 is taken as the D call from the table, unchecked against the DNA. TRBV12-2 constitutes a pseudogene. This CDR3 has 15 amino acids. In DNA form, the CDR3 reads TGTGCAAGTCGCTTAGGGGTCGACAGGGGCCGTGGCTACACCTTC. It codes for CASRLGVDRGRGYTF.

This clonotype showed up just once. The V gene is TRBV12-3 or TRBV12-4, the J gene TRBJ2-1, with 10 bases matching TRBD2. The CDR3 has 15 residues. J was trimmed by 9 bases and V by 6 bases; bases with no gene match: 11. CDR3 nucleotide sequence: TGTGCCAGCAGCCCTAGCGGGAGAAAAGGGAGTGAGCAGTTCTTC. It yields the protein CASSPSGRKGSEQFF.

This clonotype has only a few counts. The chain joins TRBV5-1 to TRBJ2-5; possible D gene TRBD2, 5 bases. CDR1 and CDR2 from the germline V gene are SGHRS and YFSETQ. V was pared by 0 bases and J by 0 bases, with 6 bases between. The CDR3 has 14 amino acids. In nucleotides, the CDR3 is TGCGCCAGCAGCTTGGAGGACTACCAAGAGACCCAGTACTTC. The encoded protein is CASSLEDYQETQYF.

The chain is built from TRBV9 and TRBJ2-7; 7 bases are shared with TRBD2. The CDR3 sequence is 14 residues long. Per the germline V gene, CDR1 is SGDLS and CDR2 is YYNGEE. V lost 4 bases and J lost 0; bases outside the gene matches: 4. CDR3 residues: CASSPREGSYEQYF. Here the CDR3 DNA reads TGTGCCAGCAGCCCCAGGGAGGGCTCCTACGAGCAGTACTTC.

In its sample, this clonotype was seen a few times. The rearrangement joins TRBV5-1 to TRBJ2-1; perhaps TRBD2 as D (6 bases). Germline V CDR1 and CDR2: SGHRS, YFSETQ. Deletions cut 2 bases from V and 4 bases from J, with 13 bases between. The CDR3 runs 15 residues. The CDR3 spells CASSFRPSEYNEQFF. CDR3 nucleotide sequence: TGCGCCAGCAGCTTTCGGCCTAGCGAGTACAATGAGCAGTTCTTC.

The table lists this clonotype with a few counts. J is TRBJ1-5 and V is TRBV27, with D maybe TRBD1 (5 bases). From germline, CDR1 is MNHEY and CDR2 SMNVEV (reference sequence). V lost 5 bases, J lost 0 bases, and 14 bases lay in between. CDR3 length: 16 residues. This CDR3 reads CASSRDGDYSNQPQHF. The CDR3 DNA is TGTGCCAGCAGTCGGGACGGAGATTATAGCAATCAGCCCCAGCATTTT.

J is TRBJ2-7 and V is TRBV6-2 or TRBV6-3, with D maybe TRBD2 (5 bases). CDR1 and CDR2 from the germline V gene are MNHEY and SVGEGT. The CDR3 runs 15 residues. Trimming cost V 2 bases and J 3 bases, with 14 bases left between them. The chain's CDR3 is CASSYLQLEGYEQYV. Here the CDR3 DNA reads TGTGCCAGCAGTTACCTACAACTAGAGGGCTACGAGCAGTACGTC.

This chain uses TRBV4-3 with TRBJ1-6; D is unresolved. V gave up 0 bases and J gave up 10 bases, with 10 bases separating them. CDR1 is LGHNA, CDR2 YSLEER, per germline. The CDR3 sequence is 14 residues long. CDR3 protein: CASSQEVERSPLHF. CDR3 DNA: TGCGCCAGCAGCCAAGAGGTAGAGAGATCACCCCTCCACTTT.

This clonotype was detected only a few times. The V gene is TRBV2, the J gene TRBJ2-4; D tentatively fits TRBD1 or TRBD2 (5 bases each). Trimming stripped 6 bases from V and 0 bases from J, with 9 bases between. The CDR3 contains 14 residues. Germline V gene lookup returns CDR1 SNHLY and CDR2 FYNNEI. CDR3 nucleotide sequence: TGTGCCAGCAGGGGGACGGTAGCCAAAAACATTCAGTACTTC. Residues: CASRGTVAKNIQYF.

This clonotype occurred a few times. This chain uses TRBV11-2 with TRBJ1-5; 11 positions match TRBD1. Germline CDR1 reads SGHAT; CDR2 reads FQNNGV. The junction had 10 bases not matched to a gene; V was cut back by 6 bases and J by 6 bases. The CDR3 length is 16 residues. CDR3 residues: CASRPDRTGGFQPQHF. The CDR3 nucleotides are TGTGCCAGCAGACCAGACCGGACAGGGGGCTTTCAGCCCCAGCATTTT.

The table lists this clonotype with a few counts. The chain uses TRBV5-1 and TRBJ2-1; TRBD2 matches 9 bases. The CDR3 has 16 amino acids. Germline V CDR1 and CDR2: SGHRS, YFSETQ. V lost 4 bases and J lost 7; bases outside the gene matches: 12. The CDR3 DNA reads as TGCGCCAGCAGCAGTCGGCGGGGGGGCTATTTGAATGAGCAGTTCTTC. It is translated as CASSSRRGGYLNEQFF.

The chain joins TRBV29-1 to TRBJ2-5, with D possibly matching TRBD2 (6 bases). The V gene lost 7 bases and the J gene lost 10 bases, with 19 bases spanning the gap. Germline values: CDR1 SQVTM, CDR2 ANQGSEA. CDR3 length equals 12 residues. The CDR3 DNA reads TGCAGCGCCGGAGGGATTGCATTAAGCCAGTACTTC. The encoded protein is CSAGGIALSQYF.

The chain combines TRBV7-9 with TRBJ1-6, with D tentatively TRBD1 (6 bases). CDR1 is SEHNR, CDR2 FQNEAQ, per germline (reference sequence). Trimming pared 5 bases from V and 5 bases from J, leaving 10 bases between. This CDR3 is built from 14 residues. Here the CDR3 reads CASSPRTDNSPLHF. Written as DNA, the CDR3 is TGTGCCAGCAGCCCGCGGACAGATAATTCACCCCTCCACTTT.

The rearrangement links TRBV30 to TRBJ2-2; tentatively, D is TRBD2 (7 bases). V lost 8 bases, J lost 2 bases, and 18 bases lay in between. The CDR3 sequence is 15 residues long. Germline loops: CDR1 GTSNPN, CDR2 SVGIG (reference sequence). In nucleotides, the CDR3 is TGTGCCCTGAGACGGGGAGGGGGTAACACCGGGGAGCTGTTTTTT. Translation gives CALRRGGGNTGELFF. Complete variable domain (other parts from reference TRBV30 and TRBJ2-2): SQTIHQWPATLVQPVGSPLSLECTVEGTSNPNLYWYRQAAGRGLQLLFYSVGIGQISSEVPQNLSASRPQDRQFILSSKKLLLSDSGFYLCALRRGGGNTGELFFGEGSRLTVL.

The V call is TRBV28, the J call TRBJ2-7; D is possibly TRBD1 (5 bases). Trimming shortened V by 5 bases and J by 3 bases, and 8 bases separated the two germline ends. Germline V gene lookup returns CDR1 MDHEN and CDR2 SYDVKM. This CDR3 contains 12 residues. CDR3 DNA: TGTGCCAGCAGTACAGGTAGCTACGAGCAGTACGTC. It encodes CASSTGSYEQYV.

This clonotype has just a few counts. This chain links TRBV20-1 with TRBJ1-1; no clear D. The CDR3 is 17 residues long. The ends were cut back, 0 bases at V and 4 bases at J, with 21 bases in the middle. CDR1 DFQATT and CDR2 SNEGSKA come from the germline V gene (reference sequence). The CDR3: CSAREGRVRGLGTEAFF. CDR3 nucleotide sequence: TGCAGTGCTAGAGAAGGACGGGTAAGAGGGCTTGGCACTGAAGCTTTCTTT.

This clonotype turned up a few times. The chain uses TRBV15 and TRBJ1-2; D is unclear. With 0 bases removed from V and 10 bases from J, the gap between germline ends came to 18 bases. This CDR3 contains 15 residues. Germline V gene lookup returns CDR1 LNHNV and CDR2 YYDKDF (reference sequence). The CDR3 nucleotides read TGTGCCACCAGCAGAGATCCCGTTAAGGTTCTCGACTACACCTTC. The encoded protein is CATSRDPVKVLDYTF.

The J gene is TRBJ1-2, the V gene TRBV6-5; D is ambiguous. The CDR3 extends over 14 amino acids. Germline CDR1 is MNHEY and CDR2 is SVGAGI. V lost 6 bases, J lost 5 bases, and 16 bases lay in between. The CDR3 nucleotides are TGTGCCAGCAGCATGGTATTAGACGGATATGGCTACACCTTC. Residues: CASSMVLDGYGYTF.

This clonotype was counted only a few times. Here the CDR3 reads CASSLAPGGNQPQHF. CDR3 DNA: TGTGCCAGCAGCTTGGCGCCAGGAGGCAATCAGCCCCAGCATTTT. V gene TRBV5-6 combines with J gene TRBJ1-5; D unclear. Germline V gives CDR1 SGHDT, CDR2 YYEEEE. This CDR3 is 15 amino acids long. The germline V and J ends were trimmed by 0 bases and 2 bases, with 9 bases remaining between them. The full variable domain, its missing parts supplied by reference TRBV5-6 and TRBJ1-5, is DAGVTQSPTHLIKTRGQQVTLRCSPKSGHDTVSWYQQALGQGPQFIFQYYEEEERQRGNFPDRFSGHQFPNYSSELNVNALLLGDSALYLCASSLAPGGNQPQHFGDGTRLSIL.